Shown below are 30 T cell receptor beta chains from a single sample sequenced in a study of cytomegalovirus exposure and HLA in healthy donors. It was with 60 Vbeta and 13 Jbeta primers that the PCR ran. Measured with immunoSEQ multiplex PCR; TCRdb has only the in-frame clones, and not every one. Seen here are 85,000 to 130,000 clones, about four fifths observed once, and the top ten hold around 5.8%. The sequencing input was PBMCs. These receptors originate from a woman aged 45-65 years in good health and CMV-seropositive.

The rearrangement joins TRBV12-2 to TRBJ1-4; no DNA check was done on the table's D call, TRBD1. TRBV12-2 is a known pseudogene. The CDR3 spans 16 residues. CDR3: CASRLEMTGDNEKLFF. The CDR3 coding sequence is TGTGCAAGTCGCTTGGAAATGACAGGCGATAATGAAAAACTGTTTTTT.

J is TRBJ1-2 and V is TRBV30; 8 nucleotides agree with TRBD1. The CDR3 loop spans 14 amino acids. The V and J ends lost 2 bases and 7 bases, in that order; junction bases with no gene match: 9. Germline V gene sequence: CDR1 GTSNPN, CDR2 SVGIG (reference sequence). This CDR3 is CAWSSAGGWVGYTF. In nucleotides, the CDR3 is TGTGCCTGGAGTTCTGCAGGGGGCTGGGTTGGCTACACCTTC. Complete variable domain (other parts from reference TRBV30 and TRBJ1-2): SQTIHQWPATLVQPVGSPLSLECTVEGTSNPNLYWYRQAAGRGLQLLFYSVGIGQISSEVPQNLSASRPQDRQFILSSKKLLLSDSGFYLCAWSSAGGWVGYTFGSGTRLTVV.

CDR3: CASSHRGLAGGHYNEQFF. CDR3 DNA sequence: TGTGCCAGCAGTCACAGGGGACTAGCGGGGGGACACTACAATGAGCAGTTCTTC. The chain combines TRBV7-2 with TRBJ2-1; TRBD2 matches 15 bases. This CDR3 is 18 amino acids long. Germline V gives CDR1 SGHTA, CDR2 FQGNSA. V gave up 6 bases and J gave up 3 bases; unmatched junction bases: 9.

CDR3 coding DNA: TGCGCCAGCAGCTTACAGGGGGTCGGGGAGACCCAGTACTTC. It translates to CASSLQGVGETQYF. The V and J genes are TRBV5-1 and TRBJ2-5; 8 nucleotides align to TRBD1. Looked up from germline, CDR1 is SGHRS and CDR2 is YFSETQ. Losses at the gene ends were 2 bases for V and 5 bases for J; bases not matched to a gene: 5. This CDR3 is 14 amino acids long.

There are a few counts of this clone. V and J are TRBV10-3 and TRBJ1-1, with 12 nucleotides matching TRBD1. The germline V gene encodes CDR1 ENHRY and CDR2 SYGVKD. The CDR3 runs 15 residues. V shed 8 bases and J 0 bases; nucleotides not matched to a gene: 4. The CDR3 DNA reads as TGTGCCATCGGGACAGGGGGCTCTGTGAACACTGAAGCTTTCTTT. It codes for CAIGTGGSVNTEAFF.

The chain carries TRBV28 and TRBJ2-7; 12 nucleotides match TRBD2. The CDR3 consists of 16 residues. Germline V gene data show CDR1 as MDHEN and CDR2 as SYDVKM. Germline trimming cut 3 bases from V and 3 bases from J; bases unmatched to any gene: 6. The chain's CDR3 is CASSFTSGGQVYEQYF. Written as DNA, the CDR3 is TGTGCCAGCAGTTTTACTAGCGGGGGGCAAGTCTACGAGCAGTACTTC.

This clone was picked up one time. V gene TRBV5-1 combines with J gene TRBJ1-1; maybe TRBD1 (5 bases). Trimming took off 5 bases at V and 0 bases at J, with 20 bases between the two ends. The CDR3 extends over 17 amino acids. CDR1 is SGHRS and CDR2 is YFSETQ in the germline V gene. The DNA of the CDR3 is TGCGCCAGCAGGGAAGGGGCCACGAGACCTATGAACACTGAAGCTTTCTTT. This gives the protein CASREGATRPMNTEAFF.

V is TRBV6-1 and J is TRBJ1-3, with 9 bases lining up with TRBD1. J lost 2 bases, V lost 0 bases, and 2 bases had no gene match. Germline V gene lookup returns CDR1 MNHNS and CDR2 SASEGT. The CDR3 sequence is 16 residues long. CDR3 nucleotide sequence: TGTGCCAGCAGTGAAGCAGGGACAGGGACTGGAAACACCATATATTTT. Its translation: CASSEAGTGTGNTIYF.

The CDR3 DNA sequence: TGTGCCAGCAGCTTAGTGGCATCGAGCAATCAGCCCCAGCATTTT. It is translated as CASSLVASSNQPQHF. The chain uses TRBV7-6 and TRBJ1-5; D is uncertain. This CDR3 spans 15 amino acids. The V and J ends lost 1 base and 1 base respectively, with 8 bases between them. CDR1 is SGHVS and CDR2 is FNYEAQ in the germline V gene.

This chain links TRBV9 with TRBJ2-7; tentatively, D is TRBD1 (7 bases). The V gene lost 4 bases and the J gene lost 7 bases, with 24 bases spanning the gap. This CDR3 is built from 16 residues. CDR1 is SGDLS, CDR2 YYNGEE, per germline. CDR3 sequence: CASSPQGGASPREQYF. The CDR3 coding sequence is TGTGCCAGCAGCCCCCAGGGGGGCGCGTCTCCGCGGGAGCAGTACTTC.

This clone was observed a handful of times. This sequence joins TRBV6-6 and TRBJ1-6; no reliable D call. The germline CDR1 and CDR2 sequences are MNHNY and SVGAGI (reference sequence). Deletions cut 10 bases from V and 1 base from J, with 11 bases between. The CDR3 has 14 amino acids. CDR3 residues: CATQRESYNSPLHF. CDR3 DNA sequence: TGTGCCACCCAAAGGGAGTCCTATAATTCACCCCTCCACTTT.

The V and J genes are TRBV7-6 and TRBJ2-1; the match to TRBD2 covers 11 bases. There are 18 residues in the CDR3. V trimming: 0 bases; J trimming: 6 bases; junction bases outside the gene matches: 10. Looked up from germline, CDR1 is SGHVS and CDR2 is FNYEAQ. CDR3 amino acids: CASSLAPPGLAAVNEQFF. CDR3 nucleotides: TGTGCCAGCAGCTTAGCTCCGCCGGGACTAGCGGCGGTCAATGAGCAGTTCTTC.

The J gene is TRBJ2-5, the V gene TRBV19; 8 positions agree with TRBD1. The J call could be wrong; TRBJ2-7 is a better fit for the DNA end. The germline V gene has CDR1 LNHDA and CDR2 SQIVND (reference sequence). This CDR3 is built from 13 residues. The CDR3 sequence: CASSRGQDYEQYF. CDR3 DNA sequence: TGTGCCAGTAGTCGGGGACAGGACTACGAGCAGTACTTC.

This chain links TRBV9 with TRBJ1-3; 8 bases agree with TRBD1. The V and J ends lost 0 bases and 3 bases, in that order; junction bases with no gene match: 5. The CDR3 consists of 16 residues. CDR1 and CDR2 from the germline V gene are SGDLS and YYNGEE. The CDR3 DNA follows: TGTGCCAGCAGCGTAGGACAGGGGAGGAATGGAAACACCATATATTTT. This encodes CASSVGQGRNGNTIYF.

The chain carries TRBV15 and TRBJ2-7; 7 bases map to TRBD1. The CDR3 has 14 residues. Trimming took 3 bases from V and 5 from J; bases not matched to a gene: 7. Germline CDR1 reads LNHNV; CDR2 reads YYDKDF (reference sequence). The CDR3: CATSRDRSSHEQYF. The CDR3 nucleotides are TGTGCCACCAGCAGGGACAGGAGCAGCCACGAGCAGTACTTC.

The chain combines TRBV28 with TRBJ1-1, with D maybe TRBD1 (5 bases). Trimming shortened V by 2 bases and J by 3 bases, and 13 bases separated the two germline ends. CDR1 is MDHEN and CDR2 is SYDVKM in the germline V gene. The CDR3 spans 15 residues. CDR3 in amino acids: CASSLRGAGDTEAFF. The CDR3 region has the DNA TGTGCCAGCAGTTTAAGAGGGGCGGGGGACACTGAAGCTTTCTTT.

V gene TRBV30 combines with J gene TRBJ1-1; 9 bases line up with TRBD1. CDR1 is GTSNPN and CDR2 is SVGIG in the germline V gene (reference sequence). J gave up 4 bases and V 5 bases, and 2 bases lay outside the gene matches. This CDR3 has 12 amino acids. CDR3 sequence: CAWGGQGTEAFF. Written as DNA, the CDR3 is TGTGCCTGGGGGGGACAGGGCACTGAAGCTTTCTTT.

Turning to this clone: Germline and junction disagree at one end, which may indicate a read error. V and J are TRBV7-8 and TRBJ2-5; 11 nucleotides line up with TRBD2. Germline-derived CDR1 and CDR2 are SGHVS and FQNEAQ. The CDR3 totals 17 residues. CDR3 amino acids: CASTLSLLTSGEETQYF. CDR3 sequence (DNA): TGTGCCAGCACCTTATCCCTTTTGACTAGCGGGGAGGAGACCCAGTACTTC.

The V call is TRBV5-4, the J call TRBJ2-2; 9 positions agree with TRBD2. The length of the CDR3 is 15 residues. V lost 0 bases, J lost 8 bases, and 5 bases stayed unmatched. The germline V gene encodes CDR1 SGHNT and CDR2 YYREEE (reference sequence). The CDR3, as DNA: TGTGCCAGCAGCTTGGACCGCGGGGGGGTTGGGGAGCTGTTTTTT. This sequence encodes CASSLDRGGVGELFF. The full variable domain, its missing parts supplied by reference TRBV5-4 and TRBJ2-2, is ETGVTQSPTHLIKTRGQQVTLRCSSQSGHNTVSWYQQALGQGPQFIFQYYREEENGRGNFPPRFSGLQFPNYSSELNVNALELDDSALYLCASSLDRGGVGELFFGEGSRLTVL.

A few counts support this clone. This chain links TRBV7-3 with TRBJ2-1, with 8 nucleotides matching TRBD2. The CDR3 is 14 amino acids. CDR1 and CDR2 (germline): SGHTA, FQGTGA. V dropped 3 bases and J dropped 6; count of bases not matched to a gene: 4. The CDR3 protein is CASSFGGARNEQFF. As DNA, the CDR3 is TGTGCCAGCAGCTTCGGGGGGGCTCGCAATGAGCAGTTCTTC.

The chain has TRBV2 and TRBJ1-5; 8 positions match TRBD1. The V gene's germline CDR1 is SNHLY and CDR2 FYNNEI. This CDR3 contains 17 residues. With 2 bases clipped from V and 4 bases from J, the junction kept 10 bases outside the gene matches. CDR3: CASSELQGDLGNQPQHF. The CDR3, as DNA: TGTGCCAGCAGTGAACTACAGGGGGACTTGGGGAATCAGCCCCAGCATTTT.

This chain links TRBV7-8 with TRBJ1-1; unclear D gene. This CDR3 contains 16 residues. The V gene lost 5 bases and the J gene lost 0 bases, with 16 bases spanning the gap. Germline values: CDR1 SGHVS, CDR2 FQNEAQ. The CDR3 bases are TGTGCCAGCAGCCCCCGTGGAGGCCATCTGAACACTGAAGCTTTCTTT. It codes for CASSPRGGHLNTEAFF.

The chain combines TRBV15 with TRBJ1-5; 8 positions match TRBD1. CDR3 length: 13 residues. Germline-derived CDR1 and CDR2 are LNHNV and YYDKDF (reference sequence). V shed 7 bases, J shed 4 bases, and the junction held 3 bases outside the gene matches. The CDR3 region is CATKRTGNQPQHF. Written as DNA, the CDR3 is TGTGCCACCAAACGGACAGGGAATCAGCCCCAGCATTTT.

This chain links TRBV4-3 with TRBJ1-2, with D possibly TRBD1 on 5 matching bases. Germline V CDR1 and CDR2: LGHNA, YSLEER. The ends were cut back, 3 bases at V and 0 bases at J, with 5 bases in the middle. This CDR3 has 13 amino acids. The CDR3 here is CASSQTANYGYTF. CDR3 DNA sequence: TGCGCCAGCAGCCAGACAGCTAACTATGGCTACACCTTC.

This clone was recorded only once. J is TRBJ1-1 and V is TRBV11-1; D remains ambiguous. The CDR3 sequence is 15 residues long. The ends were cut back, 3 bases at V and 1 base at J, with 12 bases in the middle. Germline V gives CDR1 SGHAT, CDR2 FQDESV (reference sequence). CDR3 sequence reads: CASSFGLERNTEAFF. DNA for the CDR3: TGTGCCAGCAGCTTTGGGCTTGAGAGGAACACTGAAGCTTTCTTT.

The V and J genes are TRBV9 and TRBJ1-1; 11 nucleotides match TRBD1. The CDR3 runs to 14 residues. CDR1 and CDR2 from the germline V gene are SGDLS and YYNGEE. Unmatched junction bases numbered 7, after V lost 4 bases and J lost 8 bases. The DNA for the CDR3 is TGTGCCAGCAGCCTAACAGGACAGGGGGCAGAAGCTTTCTTT. Amino acids: CASSLTGQGAEAFF. The full variable domain, in which reference TRBV9 and TRBJ1-1 provide the parts outside the CDR3, is DSGVTQTPKHLITATGQRVTLRCSPRSGDLSVYWYQQSLDQGLQFLIQYYNGEERAKGNILERFSAQQFPDLHSELNLSSLELGDSALYFCASSLTGQGAEAFFGQGTRLTVV.

The V and J genes are TRBV19 and TRBJ1-1, with 7 bases fitting TRBD1. The ends lost 4 bases at V and 10 bases at J; junction bases unmatched: 9. The CDR3 contains 13 residues. Germline V gene lookup returns CDR1 LNHDA and CDR2 SQIVND (reference sequence). The CDR3 reads CASSRSRDSGAFF. CDR3 DNA: TGTGCCAGTAGTAGAAGCAGGGACAGCGGAGCTTTCTTT.

The rearrangement uses TRBV27 and TRBJ2-5; D gene unclear. The CDR3 has 11 residues. CDR1 is MNHEY and CDR2 is SMNVEV in the germline V gene (reference sequence). V was shortened by 3 bases and J by 4 bases, with 3 bases between the two germline ends. For the CDR3, the DNA is TGTGCCAGCAGTTTCAGAGAGACCCAGTACTTC. Translating gives CASSFRETQYF.

The chain has TRBV6-5 and TRBJ2-7; 8 bases agree with TRBD1. The J segment lost 2 bases and the V segment lost 9 bases, leaving 6 bases of the junction unmatched. CDR1 and CDR2 (germline): MNHEY, SVGAGI. The CDR3 runs to 13 residues. CDR3 protein: CASRSTGAYEQYF. The CDR3 bases are TGTGCCAGTAGATCGACAGGGGCCTACGAGCAGTACTTC.

The V gene is TRBV7-6, the J gene TRBJ1-1; weak D call: TRBD1 (5 bases). Germline CDR1 is SGHVS and CDR2 is FNYEAQ. This CDR3 is built from 14 residues. Trimming cost V 1 base and J 5 bases, with 11 bases left between them. CDR3 amino acids: CASSLDWGGTEAFF. The CDR3 DNA is TGTGCCAGCAGCTTAGATTGGGGGGGGACTGAAGCTTTCTTT. Together with reference TRBV7-6 and TRBJ1-1, the CDR3 gives the full variable domain: GAGVSQSPRYKVTKRGQDVALRCDPISGHVSLYWYRQALGQGPEFLTYFNYEAQQDKSGLPNDRFSAERPEGSISTLTIQRTEQRDSAMYRCASSLDWGGTEAFFGQGTRLTVV.